Following are 32 T cell receptor beta chains from one sample sequenced in a study of shared clonotypes between healthy human individuals. In the naive CD8 group, cells lacked CD45RO and were positively selected for CCR7, so terminally differentiated effector memory CD45RA+ cells were left out. The repertoire was sequenced with immunoSEQ multiplex PCR; TCRdb's copy has only in-frame clones and lacks some. The repertoire holds millions of clones, with just under 95% as singletons. The specimen was naive CD8+ T cells sorted from blood. These receptors originate from a man between 18 and 29 years old in good health.

The chain joins TRBV4-2 to TRBJ1-3; D unresolved. Germline values: CDR1 LGHNA, CDR2 YNFKEQ. V lost 0 bases and J lost 4, with 10 bases in between. This CDR3 has 15 amino acids. Here the CDR3 reads CASSQDPQSGNTIYF. In DNA form, the CDR3 reads TGTGCCAGCAGCCAAGATCCACAGTCCGGAAACACCATATATTTT.

This chain uses TRBV4-1 with TRBJ1-2, with no clear D. The CDR3 runs 15 residues. Between the trimmed V and J ends, which lost 1 base and 5 bases, there was a span of 14 bases. Looked up from germline, CDR1 is MGHRA and CDR2 is YSYEKL. CDR3 sequence (DNA): TGCGCCAGCAGCCAAGTAACGGACGATTGGTATGGCTACACCTTC. It codes for CASSQVTDDWYGYTF.

The chain is built from TRBV5-1 and TRBJ2-3, with no clear D. The CDR3 loop spans 16 amino acids. Germline values: CDR1 SGHRS, CDR2 YFSETQ. Trimming took 4 bases from V and 2 from J, leaving 17 bases between them. The CDR3 DNA follows: TGCGCCAGCAGCCCGGTGGGCCCAGCTCTCACAGATACGCAGTATTTT. It is translated as CASSPVGPALTDTQYF.

This clone has just one count. This sequence joins TRBV28 and TRBJ1-3, with 10 bases that match TRBD1. Germline V gene data show CDR1 as MDHEN and CDR2 as SYDVKM. The ends lost 5 bases at V and 1 base at J; junction bases unmatched: 5. This CDR3 comprises 16 residues. The CDR3 here is CASSGTGERSGNTIYF. The CDR3 DNA follows: TGTGCCAGCAGTGGGACAGGGGAGAGATCTGGAAACACCATATATTTT.

CDR3 DNA: TGTGCCAGCAGTTTTTCAGGCTGGAGCTACGAGCAGTACTTC. This gives the protein CASSFSGWSYEQYF. V and J are TRBV28 and TRBJ2-7; D is unresolved. Germline CDR1 reads MDHEN; CDR2 reads SYDVKM. The CDR3 consists of 14 residues. V dropped 3 bases and J dropped 3 bases, with 12 bases sitting between them. The complete variable domain, with remaining parts taken from reference TRBV28 and TRBJ2-7, reads DVKVTQSSRYLVKRTGEKVFLECVQDMDHENMFWYRQDPGLGLRLIYFSYDVKMKEKGDIPEGYSVSREKKERFSLILESASTNQTSMYLCASSFSGWSYEQYFGPGTRLTVT.

This CDR3 reads CASSGGGPHNEQFF. The CDR3 nucleotides read TGCGCCAGCAGTGGGGGAGGGCCCCACAATGAGCAGTTCTTC. The rearrangement uses TRBV10-2 and TRBJ2-1; 7 bases map to TRBD2. Trimming cost V 4 bases and J 5 bases; bases outside gene matches: 5. CDR3 length equals 14 residues. The germline gives CDR1 WSHSY, CDR2 SAAADI.

This sequence joins TRBV10-3 and TRBJ2-1, with D uncertain. CDR3 length: 15 amino acids. Looked up from germline, CDR1 is ENHRY and CDR2 is SYGVKD. V was pared by 6 bases and J by 7 bases, with 19 bases between. The DNA for the CDR3 is TGTGCCATCAGGGACCACACGAAGCCAGAAAATGAGCAGTTCTTC. Translated, it gives CAIRDHTKPENEQFF.

In the case of this clone: The same CDR3 is also encoded by other DNA sequences in this sample. J is TRBJ2-2 and V is TRBV7-9; D remains ambiguous. V was cut by 4 bases and J by 3 bases, with 0 bases left in between. The CDR3 is made up of 11 amino acids. CDR1 SEHNR and CDR2 FQNEAQ come from the germline V gene (reference sequence). The CDR3 bases are TGTGCCAGCAGCTACACCGGGGAGCTGTTTTTT. Translation gives CASSYTGELFF.

A single count supports this clone. V is TRBV7-9 and J is TRBJ1-1; no clear D gene. The CDR3 is 14 amino acids. The V gene lost 5 bases and the J gene lost 7 bases, with 17 bases spanning the gap. CDR1 is SEHNR, CDR2 FQNEAQ, per germline (reference sequence). The chain's CDR3 is CASSKPRDPNEAFF. As DNA, the CDR3 is TGTGCCAGCAGCAAACCTCGTGACCCTAATGAAGCTTTCTTT.

This clone was observed once. The chain combines TRBV11-3 with TRBJ2-1, with D possibly being TRBD1 (6 bases). Trimming stripped 3 bases from V and 3 bases from J, with 18 bases between. Germline CDR1 SGHNT, CDR2 YENEEA. The CDR3 is 17 amino acids. The CDR3 loop reads CASSLAGDDAHYNEQFF. The CDR3 coding sequence is TGTGCCAGCAGCTTGGCAGGGGACGACGCTCACTACAATGAGCAGTTCTTC.

This clone was seen only once. Other DNA variants within this sample encode the same CDR3. This rearrangement joins TRBV27 to TRBJ1-1; maybe TRBD1 (5 bases). In germline, CDR1 is MNHEY, CDR2 SMNVEV (reference sequence). The CDR3 consists of 14 residues. V shed 2 bases and J shed 0 bases, with 7 bases lying between them. In DNA, the CDR3 is TGTGCCAGCAGTTTAGACAGCATGAACACTGAAGCTTTCTTT. As protein: CASSLDSMNTEAFF.

The chain couples TRBV30 to TRBJ2-2; D not certain. Germline CDR1 reads GTSNPN; CDR2 reads SVGIG (reference sequence). This CDR3 has 13 amino acids. Deletions cut 1 base from V and 6 bases from J, with 9 bases between. The CDR3 region is CAWSAVGAGELFF. DNA for the CDR3: TGTGCCTGGAGTGCCGTTGGGGCCGGGGAGCTGTTTTTT.

The chain links TRBV7-9 to TRBJ2-7, with unresolved D. This CDR3 region has 14 residues. V was pared by 4 bases and J by 8 bases, with 18 bases between. CDR1 and CDR2 (germline): SEHNR, FQNEAQ (reference sequence). CDR3 bases: TGTGCCAGCAGCTATACGGTAGACGGTAAGCAGCAGTACTTC. The encoded protein is CASSYTVDGKQQYF.

This sequence joins TRBV30 and TRBJ2-7; 8 positions agree with TRBD2. Germline V gene data show CDR1 as GTSNPN and CDR2 as SVGIG (reference sequence). This CDR3 contains 14 residues. V lost 1 base, J lost 4 bases, and 6 bases stayed unmatched. CDR3 amino acids: CAWSEGAGVYEQYF. CDR3 coding DNA: TGTGCCTGGAGTGAGGGAGCGGGAGTATACGAGCAGTACTTC.

The genes are TRBV5-8 and TRBJ1-1; D unresolved. Trimming shortened V by 4 bases and J by 8 bases, and 9 bases separated the two germline ends. The V gene's germline CDR1 is SGHTS and CDR2 YDEGEE. CDR3 length: 11 amino acids. In DNA, the CDR3 is TGTGCCAGCAGCCTGAGGGTGGAAGCTTTCTTT. Protein sequence: CASSLRVEAFF. Drawing the rest from reference TRBV5-8 and TRBJ1-1, the complete variable domain is EAGVTQSPTHLIKTRGQQATLRCSPISGHTSVYWYQQALGLGLQFLLWYDEGEERNRGNFPPRFSGRQFPNYSSELNVNALELEDSALYLCASSLRVEAFFGQGTRLTVV.

This chain uses TRBV2 with TRBJ1-5, with TRBD1 as a possible D gene (6 bases). Looked up from germline, CDR1 is SNHLY and CDR2 is FYNNEI. The CDR3 loop spans 14 amino acids. Trimming shortened V by 6 bases and J by 5 bases, and 14 bases separated the two germline ends. CDR3 in amino acids: CASSNRERDQPQHF. In DNA form, the CDR3 reads TGTGCCAGCAGCAACAGGGAGAGGGATCAGCCCCAGCATTTT. Together with reference TRBV2 and TRBJ1-5, the CDR3 gives the full variable domain: EPEVTQTPSHQVTQMGQEVILRCVPISNHLYFYWYRQILGQKVEFLVSFYNNEISEKSEIFDDQFSVERPDGSNFTLKIRSTKLEDSAMYFCASSNRERDQPQHFGDGTRLSIL.

The CDR3 spells CASSEILGTGAGNTIYF. CDR3 coding DNA: TGTGCCAGCAGTGAAATTCTGGGGACAGGCGCTGGAAACACCATATATTTT. The genes are TRBV2 and TRBJ1-3; 8 bases are a match to TRBD1. V trimming: 2 bases; J trimming: 2 bases; junction bases outside the gene matches: 8. Germline loops: CDR1 SNHLY, CDR2 FYNNEI. This CDR3 spans 17 amino acids.

The gene calls are TRBV30 and TRBJ2-1; TRBD2 agrees at 13 bases. With 1 base clipped from V and 7 bases from J, the junction kept 4 bases outside the gene matches. Germline V gives CDR1 GTSNPN, CDR2 SVGIG (reference sequence). The CDR3 consists of 15 residues. The CDR3 loop is CAWSAGLAGINEQFF. For the CDR3, the DNA is TGTGCCTGGAGTGCGGGACTAGCGGGAATAAATGAGCAGTTCTTC.

V and J are TRBV7-9 and TRBJ1-4; TRBD1 matches 8 bases. The ends lost 5 bases at V and 13 bases at J; junction bases unmatched: 12. The CDR3 has 14 amino acids. Looked up from germline, CDR1 is SEHNR and CDR2 is FQNEAQ (reference sequence). The CDR3 region is CASSPGQGPLVLFF. The DNA of the CDR3 is TGTGCCAGCAGCCCCGGACAGGGTCCCCTCGTACTGTTTTTT.

V gene TRBV2 combines with J gene TRBJ1-1, with D uncertain. This CDR3 has 13 amino acids. Trimming pared 2 bases from V and 3 bases from J, leaving 7 bases between. From germline, CDR1 is SNHLY and CDR2 FYNNEI. CDR3 loop: CASSEIGYTEAFF. In DNA, the CDR3 is TGTGCCAGCAGTGAAATCGGATACACTGAAGCTTTCTTT.

V is TRBV29-1 and J is TRBJ2-3; D gene ambiguous. CDR1 SQVTM and CDR2 ANQGSEA come from the germline V gene. Trimming cost V 4 bases and J 2 bases, with 10 bases left between them. The CDR3 consists of 13 residues. The CDR3 region has the DNA TGCAGCGTTGGTCTACAGAACACAGATACGCAGTATTTT. The encoded protein is CSVGLQNTDTQYF.

This sequence joins TRBV27 and TRBJ2-7; 10 nucleotides match TRBD1. V dropped 3 bases and J dropped 1; count of bases not matched to a gene: 6. The CDR3 has 16 amino acids. Per the germline V gene, CDR1 is MNHEY and CDR2 is SMNVEV (reference sequence). CDR3 sequence (DNA): TGTGCCAGCAGTTTCGCCCGACAGGGGGCTTCCTACGAGCAGTACTTC. Its protein is CASSFARQGASYEQYF.

The chain employs TRBV2 and TRBJ2-5; 13 bases align to TRBD2. The CDR3 runs 15 residues. The germline gives CDR1 SNHLY, CDR2 FYNNEI. Germline trimming cut 4 bases from V and 2 bases from J; bases unmatched to any gene: 1. CDR3: CASSVTSGGQETQYF. As DNA, the CDR3 is TGTGCCAGCAGTGTGACTAGCGGGGGGCAAGAGACCCAGTACTTC.

V usage is TRBV6-4 and J usage is TRBJ2-7, with D tentatively TRBD2 (6 bases). Germline CDR1 reads MRHNA; CDR2 reads SNTAGT. The ends were cut back, 4 bases at V and 2 bases at J, with 21 bases in the middle. The CDR3 is 17 residues long. Here the CDR3 DNA reads TGTGCCAGCAGTGGGGACTTGGAGGTAGCGGACCCCTACGAGCAGTACTTC. Its protein is CASSGDLEVADPYEQYF.

To note about this clone: Other DNA variants within this sample encode the same CDR3. This chain uses TRBV4-1 with TRBJ1-1; D is unclear. The CDR3 runs 13 residues. Trimming pared 1 base from V and 1 base from J, leaving 4 bases between. Germline CDR1 and CDR2: MGHRA and YSYEKL. CDR3 residues: CASSQGANTEAFF. The CDR3 nucleotides read TGCGCCAGCAGCCAAGGCGCGAACACTGAAGCTTTCTTT.

The chain joins TRBV25-1 to TRBJ1-2; 11 positions match TRBD1. The V segment lost 3 bases and the J segment 2 bases; nucleotides outside the gene matches: 5. CDR1 is MGHDK, CDR2 SYGVNS, per germline. The length of the CDR3 is 16 residues. CDR3 loop: CASSEGQGGLNYGYTF. The CDR3 region has the DNA TGTGCCAGCAGTGAGGGACAGGGGGGATTAAACTATGGCTACACCTTC.

Comments on this clone: This sample also contains other DNA sequences that code for the same CDR3. The chain recombines TRBV5-4 with TRBJ2-7; D remains unclear. Deletions cut 2 bases from V and 3 bases from J, with 9 bases between. The V gene's germline CDR1 is SGHNT and CDR2 YYREEE (reference sequence). This CDR3 contains 13 residues. The CDR3 DNA reads TGTGCCAGCAGCTTCTCAGGCAGCTACGAGCAGTACTTC. As protein: CASSFSGSYEQYF.

V gene TRBV11-2 combines with J gene TRBJ2-7; D may be TRBD2 (6 bases). The CDR3 totals 14 residues. Deletions cut 7 bases from V and 3 bases from J, with 16 bases between. Germline lookup yields CDR1 SGHAT and CDR2 FQNNGV. The CDR3 sequence: CASTLGPGVYEQYF. CDR3 nucleotide sequence: TGTGCCAGCACGCTGGGCCCGGGGGTCTACGAGCAGTACTTC.

This rearrangement joins TRBV6-5 to TRBJ2-1, with 10 positions matching TRBD2. CDR1 MNHEY and CDR2 SVGAGI come from the germline V gene. This CDR3 spans 15 amino acids. V was pared by 6 bases and J by 7 bases, with 9 bases of the junction left unmatched. This CDR3 is CASSPLAGARNEQFF. The CDR3 DNA reads TGTGCCAGCAGCCCTCTAGCGGGAGCTAGGAATGAGCAGTTCTTC.

The V and J genes are TRBV7-9 and TRBJ2-1; 9 bases map to TRBD1. Looked up from germline, CDR1 is SEHNR and CDR2 is FQNEAQ (reference sequence). The CDR3 consists of 15 residues. V shed 5 bases and J 8 bases; nucleotides not matched to a gene: 10. CDR3 DNA sequence: TGTGCCAGCAGCCCAGGACAGGGGCCAAGAGATGAGCAGTTCTTC. Amino acids: CASSPGQGPRDEQFF. The full variable domain, with the rest looked up from reference TRBV7-9 and TRBJ2-1, is DTGVSQNPRHKITKRGQNVTFRCDPISEHNRLYWYRQTLGQGPEFLTYFQNEAQLEKSRLLSDRFSAERPKGSFSTLEIQRTEQGDSAMYLCASSPGQGPRDEQFFGPGTRLTVL.

This clone showed up just once. J is TRBJ1-5 and V is TRBV27; perhaps TRBD1 as D (5 bases). The CDR3 covers 14 residues. The germline CDR1 and CDR2 sequences are MNHEY and SMNVEV (reference sequence). V lost 3 bases, J lost 4 bases, and 10 bases lay in between. CDR3 sequence reads: CASSFFQGNQPQHF. The CDR3 DNA sequence: TGTGCCAGCAGTTTTTTTCAGGGAAATCAGCCCCAGCATTTT.

The V gene is TRBV5-1, the J gene TRBJ1-2; D unresolved. Germline values: CDR1 SGHRS, CDR2 YFSETQ. This CDR3 is 16 amino acids long. Between the trimmed V and J ends, which lost 0 bases and 0 bases, there was a span of 12 bases. This chain's CDR3 is CASSLAGQPANYGYTF. CDR3 coding DNA: TGCGCCAGCAGCTTGGCCGGGCAGCCAGCTAACTATGGCTACACCTTC.